This is a list of T cell receptor beta chains from one sample in a study of blood T cell repertoires in COVID-19. Data came from immunoSEQ multiplex PCR; TCRdb stores just in-frame clones and leaves some out. The sample lists roughly 200,000 clones; more than 65% were seen once. The specimen sequenced was peripheral blood. These TCRs come from a middle-aged man with active or convalescent COVID-19. CDR3s include the opening cysteine and the closing phenylalanine or tryptophan. The D gene is left open where the match is weak. Rows may omit the clone size; those that give it use once, few, many or a size class.

j_call clone_size d_call v_call cdr3_aa cdr3_nt
TRBJ2-3 . TRBD2 TRBV3-1/TRBV3-2 CASSLKIPRDSGGSKDTQYF TGTGCCAGCAGCCTAAAGATCCCCCGGGATAGCGGGGGGTCCAAGGATACGCAGTATTTT
TRBJ2-7 . . TRBV19 CASSKYAQGPPNPYEQYF TGTGCCAGTAGCAAATATGCACAGGGACCACCAAACCCCTACGAGCAGTACTTC
TRBJ1-2 few . TRBV6-1 CASSERSNRPGNNYGYTF TGTGCCAGCAGTGAGAGGTCAAATAGGCCAGGGAATAACTATGGCTACACCTTC
TRBJ2-2 . . TRBV10-3 CAISERETGELFF TGTGCCATCAGTGAACGGGAGACCGGGGAGCTGTTTTTT
TRBJ1-5 . . TRBV10-3 CAISETSSNQPQHF TGTGCCATCAGTGAGACCAGTAGCAATCAGCCCCAGCATTTT
TRBJ1-2 . . TRBV27 CASSLSRTTANYGYTF TGTGCCAGCAGTTTATCTCGCACAACAGCTAACTATGGCTACACCTTC
TRBJ2-7 . . TRBV5-6 CASSLDRWEEEQYF TGTGCCAGCAGCTTGGACAGGTGGGAGGAGGAGCAGTACTTC
TRBJ2-7 . TRBD2 TRBV5-8 CASSPGTSVSYEQYF TGTGCCAGCAGCCCGGGGACTAGCGTCTCCTACGAGCAGTACTTC
TRBJ2-7 . TRBD1 TRBV6-5 CASSSMTGGAAYEQYF TGTGCCAGCAGTTCGATGACAGGGGGCGCAGCCTACGAGCAGTACTTC
TRBJ2-3 . . TRBV28 CASRGPGLWTDTQYF TGTGCCAGCCGCGGGCCCGGGCTTTGGACAGATACGCAGTATTTT
TRBJ1-6 . . TRBV28 CASSLHRGSDSPLHF TGTGCCAGCAGTTTACATAGGGGGAGTGATTCACCCCTCCACTTT
TRBJ1-5 . . TRBV30 CAWSVGGGDQPQHF TGTGCCTGGAGTGTAGGGGGGGGAGATCAGCCCCAGCATTTT
TRBJ1-1 . . TRBV7-9 CASSLAYTEAFF TGTGCCAGCAGCTTAGCCTATACTGAAGCTTTCTTT
TRBJ1-5 . . TRBV25-1 CASSESGRKPQHF TGTGCCAGCAGTGAATCCGGGAGGAAGCCCCAGCATTTT